This TCR beta chain comes out of a study of cytomegalovirus exposure and HLA in healthy donors. Study-wide background: The 120 million or so unique TCR beta sequences, from around 200 million T cells, were found by an earlier analysis.

A multiplex PCR was run with 60 Vbeta primers and 13 Jbeta primers. Profiling relied on immunoSEQ multiplex PCR, and the TCRdb table lists in-frame clones only, not all of them. The sample yields some 100,000 clones, about 80% seen once. The CDR3 extends over 14 amino acids. Trimming left V 0 bases short and J 5 bases short, with 10 bases between. Germline-derived CDR1 and CDR2 are SGHRS and YFSETQ. This clone was detected only a few times. Its antigen is not identified. Findings and caveats of the study: The study flagged around 150 TCR beta chains as cytomegalovirus-associated.

This chain uses TRBV5-1 with TRBJ2-3; no firm D call. The sequencing input was PBMCs. This sequence was found in a man aged 45 to 65 in good health and CMV-seropositive. CDR3 sequence reads: CASSLVAGKDTQYF. As DNA, the CDR3 is TGCGCCAGCAGCTTGGTGGCAGGTAAAGATACGCAGTATTTT.